This is a list of T cell receptor beta chains from one sample in a study of T cell responses to AZD1222 COVID-19 vaccine. TCRdb keeps only in-frame clones here, not all; method: immunoSEQ multiplex PCR. The sample holds about 140,000 clones, 80% to 90% seen once. The source material was peripheral blood, sampled on day 0 of AZD1222 vaccination. These receptor sequences come from an adult in good health. Both conserved end residues are part of each CDR3. Some rows mark clone size as missing; the rest say once, few, many or name a class of expanded clone.

V: TRBV6-2/TRBV6-3; size: .; J: TRBJ2-7; CDR3: CASSYAGSLAYEQYF
V: TRBV19; size: .; J: TRBJ1-4; CDR3: CASRRSGGEKLFF
V: TRBV18; size: .; J: TRBJ2-1; CDR3: CASSSRDPGNEQFF
V: TRBV5-1; size: .; J: TRBJ1-3; CDR3: CASSWGDRAGNTIYF
V: TRBV25-1; size: .; J: TRBJ1-1; CDR3: CASTPLTGQGANTEAFF
V: TRBV7-8; size: .; J: TRBJ2-1; CDR3: CASSRDRSANNEQFF
V: TRBV7-6; size: .; J: TRBJ2-5; CDR3: CASSLGPRVGQETQYF
V: TRBV6-2/TRBV6-3; size: .; J: TRBJ2-7; CDR3: CASSYSSDQGGYSYEQYF
V: TRBV19; size: .; J: TRBJ1-3; CDR3: CASTIGNTIYF
V: TRBV7-8; size: .; J: TRBJ1-5; CDR3: CASSSSRGGSNQPQHF
V: TRBV6-4; size: .; J: TRBJ2-2; CDR3: CASSREEAGEHTGELFF
V: TRBV3-1/TRBV3-2; size: .; J: TRBJ2-5; CDR3: CASSQAGGGGTQYF
V: TRBV4-3; size: .; J: TRBJ2-6; CDR3: CASSQEGPGANVLTF
V: TRBV4-3; size: .; J: TRBJ2-3; CDR3: CASSQSGQEEQYF
V: TRBV6-5; size: .; J: TRBJ2-1; CDR3: CASTPLGVSEQFF
V: TRBV27; size: .; J: TRBJ1-2; CDR3: CASSPAGTVYGYTF
V: TRBV6-5; size: .; J: TRBJ1-6; CDR3: CASLTGAMDNSPLHF
V: TRBV30; size: .; J: TRBJ1-2; CDR3: CAWSPAGNGYTF
V: TRBV5-4; size: .; J: TRBJ1-2; CDR3: CASSLASSWRGSTF
V: TRBV28; size: .; J: TRBJ1-4; CDR3: CASSLPDRGANEKLFF
V: TRBV9; size: few; J: TRBJ2-5; CDR3: CASSVDYMGKETQYF
V: TRBV7-9; size: .; J: TRBJ2-3; CDR3: CASSLMMGGTDTQYF
V: TRBV9; size: .; J: TRBJ2-5; CDR3: CASSVFVAGGQETQYF
V: TRBV7-2; size: .; J: TRBJ2-2; CDR3: CASTERRHGELFF
V: TRBV7-8; size: .; J: TRBJ2-3; CDR3: CASSPLRSGGPLGADTQYF
V: TRBV7-2; size: .; J: TRBJ1-1; CDR3: CASSLFVVSVNTEAFF
V: TRBV18; size: .; J: TRBJ2-3; CDR3: CASSPRISDSTDTQYF
V: TRBV6-5; size: .; J: TRBJ1-1; CDR3: CASTEGGAFF
V: TRBV29-1; size: .; J: TRBJ1-5; CDR3: CSALLFTGQPQHF
V: TRBV19; size: .; J: TRBJ2-2; CDR3: CASTYLGGGTGELFF
V: TRBV29-1; size: .; J: TRBJ2-2; CDR3: CSVAQNTGELFF
V: TRBV13; size: .; J: TRBJ2-1; CDR3: CASSSGGNEQFF
V: TRBV20-1; size: once; J: TRBJ2-3; CDR3: CSASPPLTDTQYF
V: TRBV18; size: .; J: TRBJ1-1; CDR3: CASSSTGTEAFF
V: TRBV4-1; size: .; J: TRBJ2-2; CDR3: CASSQERDGVAGELFF